This entry lists 4 T cell receptor beta chains sequenced from one sample in a study of early T cells in non-severe SARS-CoV-2 infection. One entry per CDR3 protein, called by TCRdb with MiXCR from the 5' RACE reads. The sample yields about 110,000 distinct CDR3 sequences, around 10% seen once. Specimen: whole blood. The source of these receptors is an adult who was a healthcare worker with PCR-confirmed SARS-CoV-2 infection or an uninfected control (not recorded which).

This clonotype was detected a few times. The CDR3 sequence: CASRLGANTGELFF. CDR3 nucleotide sequence: TGTGCCAGCAGACTAGGGGCGAACACCGGGGAGCTGTTTTTT. The chain carries TRBV6-4 and TRBJ2-2, with D possibly called TRBD1 or TRBD2 (5 bases each). Germline V gene lookup returns CDR1 MRHNA and CDR2 SNTAGT. Trimming left V 6 bases short and J 0 bases short, with 8 bases between. This CDR3 has 14 residues.

The chain is built from TRBV11-3 and TRBJ2-1; weak D call: TRBD2 (6 bases). Looked up from germline, CDR1 is SGHNT and CDR2 is YENEEA. V shed 4 bases and J shed 6 bases, with 16 bases lying between them. The CDR3 runs 15 residues. CDR3 in amino acids: CASSSRDLQSNEQFF. The CDR3 nucleotides read TGTGCCAGCAGCTCGCGGGACTTGCAGAGCAATGAGCAGTTCTTC.

The chain recombines TRBV2 with TRBJ1-4; D possibly corresponds to TRBD1 (5 bases). The germline V and J ends were trimmed by 4 bases and 15 bases, with 12 bases remaining between them. The CDR3 consists of 11 residues. Per germline, CDR1 SNHLY and CDR2 FYNNEI. The chain's CDR3 is CASSGDGSMFF. CDR3 coding DNA: TGTGCCAGCAGTGGGGACGGTTCCATGTTTTTT.

Only a few counts were recorded for this clonotype. V is TRBV7-3 and J is TRBJ2-1; TRBD2 matches at 11 bases. Trimming at V came to 0 bases and at J to 0 bases, leaving 10 bases not matched to a gene. Germline V gene sequence: CDR1 SGHTA, CDR2 FQGTGA. The CDR3 is 20 amino acids. CDR3 residues: CASSLTPGLAALSSYNEQFF. CDR3 DNA sequence: TGTGCCAGCAGCTTAACTCCGGGACTAGCGGCCTTGAGCTCCTACAATGAGCAGTTCTTC.